The present entry profiles one T cell receptor beta chain with its context. Antigen specificity is unknown. The data were obtained in a study of regulatory T cells in long-lasting Graves disease. Time point in this sample: persistent/refractory GD, antithyroid drugs over 5 years with positive TRAb. Making the TCR library involved RNA that had been extracted from PBMCs. The CDR3 consists of 12 residues. The V and J ends lost 5 bases and 8 bases, in that order; junction bases with no gene match: 6. Germline V CDR1 and CDR2: DFQATT, SNEGSKA (reference sequence). Study-level results: Favoring TRBV28, TRBJ1-2 and TRBJ2-5 was a feature seen in persistent disease.

Library construction for TCR beta used iRepertoire HTBI primers and Arm-PCR of CDR3 regions. Using its own MiXCR run on the multiplex PCR reads, TCRdb lists one record per CDR3 protein. The table shows approximately 400,000 distinct CDR3 sequences, with about a quarter occurring only once. This specimen consisted of peripheral blood mononuclear cells (PBMCs), obtained when the disease was refractory, from a patient treated with antithyroid drugs. This clonotype originated in a female donor with Graves disease. This rearrangement joins TRBV20-1 to TRBJ1-1; TRBD1 agrees at 9 bases. In DNA, the CDR3 is TGCAGTGCTGTCACAGGGGGCAGGGAAGCTTTCTTT. Translating gives CSAVTGGREAFF.